The 3 T cell receptor beta chains below come from one sample, sequenced in a study of T cell responses to AZD1222 COVID-19 vaccine. The table came from immunoSEQ multiplex PCR; TCRdb's copy has only in-frame clones and leaves some out. Altogether approximately 52,000 clones are present, about 91% being singletons, with the ten largest covering less than 3.5%. Material: peripheral blood, obtained 28 days after the second AZD1222 dose. These TCRs come from an adult who received the AZD1222 COVID-19 vaccine.

The CDR3 loop is CATSGRNRSQETQYF. CDR3 DNA sequence: TGTGCCACCAGTGGGAGAAACCGGTCGCAAGAGACCCAGTACTTC. The V call is TRBV24-1, the J call TRBJ2-5; no firm D call. Germline V gene sequence: CDR1 KGHDR, CDR2 SFDVKD. Trimming took off 5 bases at V and 2 bases at J, with 14 bases between the two ends. The CDR3 is 15 amino acids.

This chain uses TRBV9 with TRBJ2-3; 7 bases align to TRBD2. The CDR3 totals 14 residues. With V trimmed by 3 bases and J by 6 bases, 7 bases remained unmatched. CDR1 is SGDLS, CDR2 YYNGEE, per germline. In DNA form, the CDR3 reads TGTGCCAGCAGCGGGATCGGGACTACGGATACGCAGTATTTT. Protein product: CASSGIGTTDTQYF.

The genes are TRBV7-3 and TRBJ2-1, with D possibly TRBD2 on 6 matching bases. V lost 2 bases, J lost 7 bases, and 15 bases lay in between. Germline CDR1 reads SGHTA; CDR2 reads FQGTGA. This CDR3 region has 15 residues. The CDR3 loop reads CASSLGTGEINEQFF. The CDR3 DNA sequence: TGTGCCAGCAGCTTAGGGACGGGGGAGATTAATGAGCAGTTCTTC.